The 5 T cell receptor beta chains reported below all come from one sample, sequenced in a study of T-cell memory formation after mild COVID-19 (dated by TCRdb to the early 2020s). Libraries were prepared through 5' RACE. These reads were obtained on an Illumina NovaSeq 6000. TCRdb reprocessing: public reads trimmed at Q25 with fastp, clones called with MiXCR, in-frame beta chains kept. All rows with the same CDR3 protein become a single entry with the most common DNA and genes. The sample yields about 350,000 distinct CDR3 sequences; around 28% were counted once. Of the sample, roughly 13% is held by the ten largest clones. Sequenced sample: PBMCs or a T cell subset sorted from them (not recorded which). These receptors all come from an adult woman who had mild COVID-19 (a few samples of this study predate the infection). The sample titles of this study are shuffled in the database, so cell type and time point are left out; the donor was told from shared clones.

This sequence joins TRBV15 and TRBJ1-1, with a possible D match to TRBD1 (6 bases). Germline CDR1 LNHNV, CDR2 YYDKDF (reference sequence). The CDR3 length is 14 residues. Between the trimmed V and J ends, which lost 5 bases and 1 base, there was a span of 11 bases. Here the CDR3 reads CATSEGEENTEAFF. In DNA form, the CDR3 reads TGTGCCACCAGCGAGGGGGAGGAGAACACTGAAGCTTTCTTT.

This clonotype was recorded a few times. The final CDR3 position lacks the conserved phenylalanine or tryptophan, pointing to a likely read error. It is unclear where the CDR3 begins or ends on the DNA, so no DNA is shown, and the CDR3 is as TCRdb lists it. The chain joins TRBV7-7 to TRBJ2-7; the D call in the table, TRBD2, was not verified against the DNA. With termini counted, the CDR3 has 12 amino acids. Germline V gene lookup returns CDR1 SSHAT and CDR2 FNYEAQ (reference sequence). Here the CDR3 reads CASSLAPSGSLS.

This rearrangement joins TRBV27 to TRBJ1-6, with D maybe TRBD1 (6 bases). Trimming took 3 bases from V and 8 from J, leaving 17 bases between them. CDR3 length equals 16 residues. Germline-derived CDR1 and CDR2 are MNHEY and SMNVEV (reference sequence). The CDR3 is CASSLFGTYGDSPLHF. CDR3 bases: TGTGCCAGCAGTTTGTTCGGGACATATGGGGATTCACCCCTCCACTTT.

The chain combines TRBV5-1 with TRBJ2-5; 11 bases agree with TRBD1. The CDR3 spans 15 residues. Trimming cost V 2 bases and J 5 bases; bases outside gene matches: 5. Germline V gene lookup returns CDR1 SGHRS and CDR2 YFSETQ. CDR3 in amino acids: CASSLQDRGLETQYF. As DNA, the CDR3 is TGCGCCAGCAGCTTACAGGACAGGGGGCTGGAGACCCAGTACTTC.

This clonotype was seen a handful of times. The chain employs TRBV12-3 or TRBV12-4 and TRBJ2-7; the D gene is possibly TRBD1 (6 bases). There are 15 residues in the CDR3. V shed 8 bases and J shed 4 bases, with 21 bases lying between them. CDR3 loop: CASQPSQGPYYEQYF. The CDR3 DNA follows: TGTGCCAGCCAACCTTCACAGGGACCCTATTACGAGCAGTACTTC.